This T cell receptor beta chain was found in a study of blood T cell repertoires in COVID-19. About the study: Sites across the United States, Italy and Spain contributed samples from acute and convalescent COVID-19. PBMCs, B-cell-depleted T cells, or T cells provided the cDNA or gDNA that made up the material.

In the original processing: Researchers report that nucleated cell counts were estimated from reference gene primer amplification. Profiling relied on immunoSEQ multiplex PCR, and the TCRdb table lists in-frame clones only, not all of them. D and trimming come from the DNA, and the V and J calls and clone size come from that table. Of about 300,000 clones listed, more than 70% are singletons. With 3 bases removed from V and 3 bases from J, the gap between germline ends came to 9 bases. The CDR3 runs 13 residues. Germline V gives CDR1 SNHLY, CDR2 FYNNEI. The receptor comes from a woman aged 45-59 years with acute or convalescent COVID-19. The chain uses TRBV2 and TRBJ2-7; D is uncertain. The sample consisted of peripheral blood. This CDR3 reads CASSDMSFYEQYF. The CDR3 DNA sequence: TGTGCCAGCAGTGATATGAGTTTCTACGAGCAGTACTTC.